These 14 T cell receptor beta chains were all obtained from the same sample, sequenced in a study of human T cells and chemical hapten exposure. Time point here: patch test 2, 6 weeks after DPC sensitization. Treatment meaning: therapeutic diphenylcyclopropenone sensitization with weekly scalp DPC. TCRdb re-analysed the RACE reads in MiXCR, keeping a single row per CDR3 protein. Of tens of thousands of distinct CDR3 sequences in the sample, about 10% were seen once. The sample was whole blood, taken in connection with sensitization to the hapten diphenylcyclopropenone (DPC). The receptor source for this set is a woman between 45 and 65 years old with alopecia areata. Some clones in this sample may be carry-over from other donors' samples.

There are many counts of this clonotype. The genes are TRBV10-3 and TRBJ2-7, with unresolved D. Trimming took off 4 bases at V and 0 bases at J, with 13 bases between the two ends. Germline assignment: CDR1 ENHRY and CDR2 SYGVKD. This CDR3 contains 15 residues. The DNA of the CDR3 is TGTGCCATCAGTGTAGGGCCGCAGAGCTCCTACGAGCAGTACTTC. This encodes CAISVGPQSSYEQYF.

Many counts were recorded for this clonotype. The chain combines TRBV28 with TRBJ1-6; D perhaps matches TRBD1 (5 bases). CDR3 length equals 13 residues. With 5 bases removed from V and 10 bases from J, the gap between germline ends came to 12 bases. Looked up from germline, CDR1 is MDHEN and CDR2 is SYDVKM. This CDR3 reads CASSPLRTSPLHF. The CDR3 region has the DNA TGTGCCAGCAGTCCGCTCCGGACATCACCCCTCCACTTT.

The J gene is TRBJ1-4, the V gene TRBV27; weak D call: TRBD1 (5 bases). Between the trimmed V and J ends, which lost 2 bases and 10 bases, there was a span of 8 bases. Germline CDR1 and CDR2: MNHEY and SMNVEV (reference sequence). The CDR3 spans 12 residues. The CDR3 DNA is TGTGCCAGCAGTTTACAGGGCGGAAAACTGTTTTTT. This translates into CASSLQGGKLFF.

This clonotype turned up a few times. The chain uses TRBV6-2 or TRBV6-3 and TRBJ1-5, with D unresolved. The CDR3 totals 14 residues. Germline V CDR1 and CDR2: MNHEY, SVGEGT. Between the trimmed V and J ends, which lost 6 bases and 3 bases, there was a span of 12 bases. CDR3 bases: TGTGCCAGCAGCTTAGCAGCTATCAATCAGCCCCAGCATTTT. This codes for CASSLAAINQPQHF.

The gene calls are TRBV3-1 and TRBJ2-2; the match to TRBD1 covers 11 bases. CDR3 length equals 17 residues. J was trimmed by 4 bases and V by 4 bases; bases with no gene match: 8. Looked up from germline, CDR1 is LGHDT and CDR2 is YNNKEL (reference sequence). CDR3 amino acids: CASSPRPGTGGTGELFF. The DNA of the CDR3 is TGTGCCAGCAGCCCCCGCCCCGGGACAGGGGGCACCGGGGAGCTGTTTTTT.

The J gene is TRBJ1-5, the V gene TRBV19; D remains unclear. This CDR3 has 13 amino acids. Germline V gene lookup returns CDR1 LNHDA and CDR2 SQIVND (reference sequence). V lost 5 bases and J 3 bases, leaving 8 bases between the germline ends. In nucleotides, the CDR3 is TGTGCCAGTAGTTCACAGATCAATCAGCCCCAGCATTTT. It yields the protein CASSSQINQPQHF.

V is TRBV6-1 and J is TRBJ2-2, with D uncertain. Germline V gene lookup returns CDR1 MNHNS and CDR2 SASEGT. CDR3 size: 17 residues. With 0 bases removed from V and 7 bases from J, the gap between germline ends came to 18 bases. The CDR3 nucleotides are TGTGCCAGCAGTGAAGCAGGCAGCTTTATGGTGATCGGGGAGCTGTTTTTT. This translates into CASSEAGSFMVIGELFF.

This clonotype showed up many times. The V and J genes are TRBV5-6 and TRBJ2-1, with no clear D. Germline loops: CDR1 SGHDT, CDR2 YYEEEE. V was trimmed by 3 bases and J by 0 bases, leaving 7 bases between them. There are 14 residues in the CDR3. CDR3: CASSWLNSYNEQFF. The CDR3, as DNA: TGTGCCAGCAGCTGGTTGAACTCCTACAATGAGCAGTTCTTC.

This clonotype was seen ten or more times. The CDR3, as DNA: TGTGCCTGGAGTGTTCCAGTCCGCACTGAAGCTTTCTTT. Amino acids: CAWSVPVRTEAFF. This chain links TRBV30 with TRBJ1-1; D remains ambiguous. CDR1 and CDR2 (germline): GTSNPN, SVGIG (reference sequence). The CDR3 contains 13 residues. Trimming removed 0 bases at V and 4 bases at J, with 9 bases between. Together with reference TRBV30 and TRBJ1-1, the CDR3 gives the full variable domain: SQTIHQWPATLVQPVGSPLSLECTVEGTSNPNLYWYRQAAGRGLQLLFYSVGIGQISSEVPQNLSASRPQDRQFILSSKKLLLSDSGFYLCAWSVPVRTEAFFGQGTRLTVV.

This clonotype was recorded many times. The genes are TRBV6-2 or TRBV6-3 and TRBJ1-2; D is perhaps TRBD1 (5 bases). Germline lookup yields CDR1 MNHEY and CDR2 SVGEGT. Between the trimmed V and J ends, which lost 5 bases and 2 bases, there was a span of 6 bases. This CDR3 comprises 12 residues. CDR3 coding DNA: TGTGCCAGCAGTCCAGGGAACTATGGCTACACCTTC. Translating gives CASSPGNYGYTF.

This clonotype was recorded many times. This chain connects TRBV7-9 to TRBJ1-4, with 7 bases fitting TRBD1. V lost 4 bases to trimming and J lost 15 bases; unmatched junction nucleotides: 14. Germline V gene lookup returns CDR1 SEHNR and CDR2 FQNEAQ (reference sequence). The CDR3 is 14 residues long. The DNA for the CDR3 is TGTGCCAGCAGCTCAACAGGGGCCGGAGGAGTTGTGTTTTTT. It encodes CASSSTGAGGVVFF.

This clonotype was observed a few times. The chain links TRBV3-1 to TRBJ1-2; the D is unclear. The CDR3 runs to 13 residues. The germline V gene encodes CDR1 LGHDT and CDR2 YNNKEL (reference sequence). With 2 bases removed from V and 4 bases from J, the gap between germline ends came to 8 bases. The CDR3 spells CASSQRASYGYTF. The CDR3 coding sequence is TGTGCCAGCAGCCAAAGGGCGAGCTATGGCTACACCTTC.

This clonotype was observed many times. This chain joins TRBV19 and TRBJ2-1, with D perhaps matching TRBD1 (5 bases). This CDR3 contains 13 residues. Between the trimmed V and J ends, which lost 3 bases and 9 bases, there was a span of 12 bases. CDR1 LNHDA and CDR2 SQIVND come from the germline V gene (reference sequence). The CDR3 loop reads CASSISGTGEQFF. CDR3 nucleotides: TGTGCCAGTAGTATTAGTGGAACAGGTGAGCAGTTCTTC. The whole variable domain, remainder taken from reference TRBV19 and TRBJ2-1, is DGGITQSPKYLFRKEGQNVTLSCEQNLNHDAMYWYRQDPGQGLRLIYYSQIVNDFQKGDIAEGYSVSREKKESFPLTVTSAQKNPTAFYLCASSISGTGEQFFGPGTRLTVL.

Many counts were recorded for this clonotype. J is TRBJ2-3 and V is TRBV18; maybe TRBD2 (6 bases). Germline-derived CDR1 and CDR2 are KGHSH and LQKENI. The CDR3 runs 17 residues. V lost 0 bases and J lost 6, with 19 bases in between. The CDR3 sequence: CASSPPRLEKSVDTQYF. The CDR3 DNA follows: TGTGCCAGCTCACCACCGAGACTAGAAAAGAGCGTCGATACGCAGTATTTT.